A selection of T cell receptor beta chains follows, all from one sample in a study of response to subunit inactivated influenza vaccine. From the RT-PCR reads, TCRdb called clonotypes with MiXCR, one entry per CDR3 protein. The sample consists of about 540,000 distinct CDR3 sequences, roughly 25% of them appearing once. The sample was also reused in another study, on T cells expressing NK-cell markers.

The sequenced sample was CD4+ T cells sorted from PBMCs, obtained 12 days after vaccination. These receptors were collected from a man aged 50 to 59 who received an inactivated influenza vaccine. CDR3s leave out the opening cysteine and the closing phenylalanine or tryptophan. A row's size may be missing; if present it is once, few, many or a size class.

v_gene: TRBV2; abundance: -; CDR3aa: ASRGGLFYGYT
v_gene: TRBV12-3/TRBV12-4; abundance: few; CDR3aa: ASSLFTGSNQPQH
v_gene: TRBV11-2; abundance: -; CDR3aa: ASSPKLSATQY
v_gene: TRBV5-5; abundance: few; CDR3aa: ASSLDYRVWETQY
v_gene: TRBV14; abundance: once; CDR3aa: ASSQKVGRSEAF
v_gene: TRBV4-2; abundance: many; CDR3aa: ASSQDASTDTQY
v_gene: TRBV12-3/TRBV12-4; abundance: few; CDR3aa: ASSIRLSGRADSYNEQF
v_gene: TRBV10-3; abundance: -; CDR3aa: AIRRAANYGYT
v_gene: TRBV3-1; abundance: -; CDR3aa: ASSQDTRVLTGGLGTQY
v_gene: TRBV29-1; abundance: -; CDR3aa: SVVRTYNEQF